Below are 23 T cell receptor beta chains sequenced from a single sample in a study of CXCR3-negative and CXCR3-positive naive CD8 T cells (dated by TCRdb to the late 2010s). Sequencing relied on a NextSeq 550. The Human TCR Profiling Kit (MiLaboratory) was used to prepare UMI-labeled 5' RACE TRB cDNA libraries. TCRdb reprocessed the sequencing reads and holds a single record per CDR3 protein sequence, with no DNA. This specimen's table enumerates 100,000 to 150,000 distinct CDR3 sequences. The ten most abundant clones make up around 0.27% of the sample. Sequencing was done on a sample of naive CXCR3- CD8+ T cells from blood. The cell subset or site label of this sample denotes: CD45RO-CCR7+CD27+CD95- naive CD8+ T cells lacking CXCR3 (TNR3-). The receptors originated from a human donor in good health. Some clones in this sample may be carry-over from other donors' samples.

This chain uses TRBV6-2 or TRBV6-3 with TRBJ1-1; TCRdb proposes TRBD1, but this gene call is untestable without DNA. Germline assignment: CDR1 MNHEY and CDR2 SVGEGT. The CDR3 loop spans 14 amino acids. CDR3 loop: CASSLTPGGTEAFF.

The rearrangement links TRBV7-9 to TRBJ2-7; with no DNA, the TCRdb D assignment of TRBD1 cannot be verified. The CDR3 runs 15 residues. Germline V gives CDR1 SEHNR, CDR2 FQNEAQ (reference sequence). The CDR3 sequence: CASSTPHDQGGEQYF.

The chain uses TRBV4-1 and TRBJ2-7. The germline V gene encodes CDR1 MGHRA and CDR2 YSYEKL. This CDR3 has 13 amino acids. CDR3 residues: CASSQDLPYEQYF.

The chain's CDR3 is CASSTQGRRYGYTF. J is TRBJ1-2 and V is TRBV12-3 or TRBV12-4; lacking DNA, the TRBD1 call made by TCRdb goes unchecked. This CDR3 is 14 amino acids long.

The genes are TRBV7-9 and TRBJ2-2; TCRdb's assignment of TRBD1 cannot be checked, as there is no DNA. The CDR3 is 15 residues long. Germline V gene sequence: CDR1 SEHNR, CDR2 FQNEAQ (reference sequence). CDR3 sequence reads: CASSTPGPVDGELFF.

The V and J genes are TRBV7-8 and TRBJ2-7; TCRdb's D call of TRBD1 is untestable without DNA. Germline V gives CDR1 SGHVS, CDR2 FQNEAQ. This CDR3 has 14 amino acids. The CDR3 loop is CASSPHRQDDEQYF.

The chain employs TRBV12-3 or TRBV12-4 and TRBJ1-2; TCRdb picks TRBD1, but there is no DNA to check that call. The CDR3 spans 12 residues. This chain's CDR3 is CASRDPGFGYTF.

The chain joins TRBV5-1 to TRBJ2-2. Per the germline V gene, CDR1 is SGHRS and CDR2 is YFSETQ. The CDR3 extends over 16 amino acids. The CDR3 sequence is CASSFSAESNTGELFF. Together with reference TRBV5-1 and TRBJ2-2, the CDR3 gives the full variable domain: KAGVTQTPRYLIKTRGQQVTLSCSPISGHRSVSWYQQTPGQGLQFLFEYFSETQRNKGNFPGRFSGRQFSNSRSEMNVSTLELGDSALYLCASSFSAESNTGELFFGEGSRLTVL.

The CDR3 sequence: CASSPLIYDGEQYF. The rearrangement links TRBV27 to TRBJ2-7. The germline gives CDR1 MNHEY, CDR2 SMNVEV (reference sequence). This CDR3 is 14 amino acids long.

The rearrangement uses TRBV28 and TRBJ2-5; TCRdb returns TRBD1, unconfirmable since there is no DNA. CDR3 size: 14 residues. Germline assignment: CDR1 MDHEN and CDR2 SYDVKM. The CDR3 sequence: CASSQQGSQETQYF.

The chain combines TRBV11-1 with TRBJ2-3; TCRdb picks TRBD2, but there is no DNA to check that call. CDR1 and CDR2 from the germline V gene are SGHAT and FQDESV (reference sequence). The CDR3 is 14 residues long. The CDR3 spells CASSAGIGTDTQYF.

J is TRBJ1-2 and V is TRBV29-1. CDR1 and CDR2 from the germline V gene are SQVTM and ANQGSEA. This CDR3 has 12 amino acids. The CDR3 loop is CSVVSGPFGYTF.

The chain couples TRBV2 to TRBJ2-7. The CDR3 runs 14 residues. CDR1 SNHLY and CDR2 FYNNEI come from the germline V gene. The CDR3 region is CASSEGTTRYEQYF.

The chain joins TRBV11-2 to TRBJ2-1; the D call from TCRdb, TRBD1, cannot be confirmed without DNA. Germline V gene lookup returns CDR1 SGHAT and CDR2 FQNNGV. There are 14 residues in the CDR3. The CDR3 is CASSRGPAPNEQFF.

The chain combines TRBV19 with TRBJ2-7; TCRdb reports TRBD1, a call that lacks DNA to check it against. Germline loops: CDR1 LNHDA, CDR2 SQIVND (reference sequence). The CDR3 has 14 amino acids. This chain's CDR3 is CASSNRGYYYEQYF.

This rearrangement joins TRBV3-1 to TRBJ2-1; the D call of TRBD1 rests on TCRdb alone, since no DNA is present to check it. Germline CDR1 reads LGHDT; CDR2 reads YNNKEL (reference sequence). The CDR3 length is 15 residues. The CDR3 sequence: CASSQEDRGLTEQFF.

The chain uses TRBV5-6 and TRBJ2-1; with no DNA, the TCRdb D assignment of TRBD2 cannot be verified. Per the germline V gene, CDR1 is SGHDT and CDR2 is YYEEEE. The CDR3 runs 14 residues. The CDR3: CASSPGLGGNEQFF.

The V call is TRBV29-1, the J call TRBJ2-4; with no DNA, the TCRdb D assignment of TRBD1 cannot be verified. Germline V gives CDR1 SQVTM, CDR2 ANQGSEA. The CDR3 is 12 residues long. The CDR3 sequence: CSVEDQGNIQYF. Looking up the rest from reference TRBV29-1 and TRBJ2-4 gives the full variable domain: SAVISQKPSRDICQRGTSLTIQCQVDSQVTMMFWYRQQPGQSLTLIATANQGSEATYESGFVIDKFPISRPNLTFSTLTVSNMSPEDSSIYLCSVEDQGNIQYFGAGTRLSVL.

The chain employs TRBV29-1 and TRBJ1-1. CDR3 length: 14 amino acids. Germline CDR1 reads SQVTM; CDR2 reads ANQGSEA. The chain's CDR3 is CSVEGGVTNTEAFF.

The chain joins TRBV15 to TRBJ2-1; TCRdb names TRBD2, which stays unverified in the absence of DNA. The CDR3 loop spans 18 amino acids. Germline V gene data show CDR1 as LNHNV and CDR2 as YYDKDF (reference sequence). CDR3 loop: CATSRDVMPSGSDNEQFF.

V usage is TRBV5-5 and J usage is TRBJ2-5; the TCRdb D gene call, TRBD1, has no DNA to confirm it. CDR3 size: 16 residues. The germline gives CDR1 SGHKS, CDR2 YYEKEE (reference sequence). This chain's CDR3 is CASSRSTGTGEETQYF.

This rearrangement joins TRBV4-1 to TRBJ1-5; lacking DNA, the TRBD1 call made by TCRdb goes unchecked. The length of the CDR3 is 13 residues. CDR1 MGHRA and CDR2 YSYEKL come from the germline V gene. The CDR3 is CASSQKGDQPQHF.

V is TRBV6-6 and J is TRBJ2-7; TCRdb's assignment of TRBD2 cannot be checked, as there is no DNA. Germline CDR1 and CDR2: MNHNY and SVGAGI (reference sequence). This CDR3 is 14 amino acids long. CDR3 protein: CASSYLAGWYEQYF.